The 7 T cell receptor beta chains listed next were all sequenced from one sample in a study of tumor-infiltrating lymphocytes in localized non-small cell lung cancer. Repertoires were generated with immunoSEQ multiplex PCR, while TCRdb's copy carries only in-frame clones and drops some. The table lists 14,000 or so clones, about two thirds of them singletons. The sample consisted of uninvolved lung tissue not adjacent to the tumor. These receptors came from a human donor with non-small cell lung cancer.

This sequence joins TRBV6-6 and TRBJ2-2; the match to TRBD2 covers 9 bases. Germline CDR1 is MNHNY and CDR2 is SVGAGI (reference sequence). Trimming took 0 bases from V and 4 from J; bases not matched to a gene: 3. This CDR3 is built from 16 residues. In nucleotides, the CDR3 is TGTGCCAGCAGTTACTCTGCGGGAGGGCGCACCGGGGAGCTGTTTTTT. As protein: CASSYSAGGRTGELFF.

This clone was seen a few times. The gene calls are TRBV7-2 and TRBJ2-1; 9 bases map to TRBD1. CDR3 length equals 19 residues. V gave up 1 base and J gave up 6 bases; unmatched junction bases: 16. Germline CDR1 SGHTA, CDR2 FQGNSA. The CDR3 DNA reads as TGTGCCAGCAGCTTAGGTTGGGGACAGGGTCCCAAAAAGCTCAATGAGCAGTTCTTC. It is translated as CASSLGWGQGPKKLNEQFF.

The DNA for the CDR3 is TGTGCCAGCAGCCAAGTTGGGACAGGGGGACCTAATTCACCCCTCCACTTT. Its protein is CASSQVGTGGPNSPLHF. V and J are TRBV4-2 and TRBJ1-6; 11 bases are a match to TRBD1. The CDR3 has 17 residues. Trimming at V came to 1 base and at J to 6 bases, leaving 5 bases not matched to a gene. Germline values: CDR1 LGHNA, CDR2 YNFKEQ.

The chain recombines TRBV5-4 with TRBJ1-2, with TRBD1 as a possible D gene (5 bases). Germline V gene sequence: CDR1 SGHNT, CDR2 YYREEE (reference sequence). V gave up 5 bases and J gave up 0 bases, with 14 bases separating them. This CDR3 is 15 amino acids long. In DNA, the CDR3 is TGTGCCAGCAGTTCCCAGGGTGGGGCTAACTATGGCTACACCTTC. Its translation is CASSSQGGANYGYTF.

V usage is TRBV4-3 and J usage is TRBJ1-2, with a tentative D call TRBD1 (5 bases). V lost 3 bases to trimming and J lost 5 bases, with 13 bases between them. The CDR3 extends over 14 amino acids. Germline CDR1 LGHNA, CDR2 YSLEER. CDR3 coding DNA: TGCGCCAGCAGCCAGGCCGGGACCTCGTATGGCTACACCTTC. Residues: CASSQAGTSYGYTF.

The chain employs TRBV4-3 and TRBJ1-5; 7 nucleotides line up with TRBD1. V was pared by 4 bases and J by 6 bases, with 6 bases of the junction left unmatched. The germline V gene encodes CDR1 LGHNA and CDR2 YSLEER. There are 14 residues in the CDR3. The DNA for the CDR3 is TGCGCCAGCAGCCGCGACAGGGCTGGTCAGCCCCAGCATTTT. It yields the protein CASSRDRAGQPQHF.

This chain links TRBV14 with TRBJ2-2; D is possibly TRBD2 (6 bases). V was cut by 1 base and J by 5 bases, with 8 bases left in between. Germline V lookup: CDR1 SGHDN, CDR2 FVKESK. The CDR3 has 14 amino acids. CDR3 sequence reads: CASSQGLVTGELFF. The CDR3 coding sequence is TGTGCCAGCAGCCAAGGACTAGTTACCGGGGAGCTGTTTTTT.